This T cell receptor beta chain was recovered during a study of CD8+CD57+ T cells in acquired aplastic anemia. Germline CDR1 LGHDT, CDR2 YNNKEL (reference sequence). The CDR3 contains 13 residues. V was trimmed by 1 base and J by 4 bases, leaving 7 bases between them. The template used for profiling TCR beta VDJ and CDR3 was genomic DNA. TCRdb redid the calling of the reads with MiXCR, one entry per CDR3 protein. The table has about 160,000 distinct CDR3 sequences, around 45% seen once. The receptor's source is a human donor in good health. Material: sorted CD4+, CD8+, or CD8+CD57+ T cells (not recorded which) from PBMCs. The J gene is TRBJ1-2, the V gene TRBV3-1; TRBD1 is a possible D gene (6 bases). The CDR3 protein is CASSQGTVYGYTF. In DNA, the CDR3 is TGTGCCAGCAGCCAAGGGACAGTCTATGGCTACACCTTC.